These 20 T cell receptor beta chains originate from one sample sequenced in a study of control samples from healthy donors and cancer patients. TCRdb's table, derived via immunoSEQ multiplex PCR, lists solely in-frame clones and lacks some. The sample comprises 100,000 to 150,000 clones, 70% to 90% of which are singletons, and roughly 3.2% rests with the top ten. Sequenced input: blood. The receptors were sampled from a man aged 45-60 years in good health.

The V and J genes are TRBV10-3 and TRBJ1-1; D perhaps matches TRBD1 (5 bases). The CDR3 is 15 amino acids. With 4 bases removed from V and 0 bases from J, the gap between germline ends came to 12 bases. CDR1 is ENHRY and CDR2 is SYGVKD in the germline V gene. CDR3 protein: CAISVTGKLNTEAFF. Written as DNA, the CDR3 is TGTGCCATCAGTGTCACAGGTAAATTGAACACTGAAGCTTTCTTT.

This chain connects TRBV2 to TRBJ1-4; tentatively, D is TRBD1 (5 bases). V lost 7 bases to trimming and J lost 8 bases, with 17 bases between them. Germline lookup yields CDR1 SNHLY and CDR2 FYNNEI. The CDR3 has 14 amino acids. The CDR3: CASNLRTEGEKLFF. In DNA, the CDR3 is TGTGCCAGCAACCTTAGAACAGAGGGGGAAAAACTGTTTTTT.

The V and J genes are TRBV7-6 and TRBJ2-7, with TRBD1 matching over 8 bases. This CDR3 region has 15 residues. Per the germline V gene, CDR1 is SGHVS and CDR2 is FNYEAQ. V was pared by 3 bases and J by 0 bases, with 4 bases of the junction left unmatched. The CDR3 DNA reads TGTGCCAGCAGCTTCGAGCAGGGGGCCTCCTACGAGCAGTACTTC. The encoded protein is CASSFEQGASYEQYF.

V is TRBV15 and J is TRBJ1-2; 9 bases align to TRBD1. Germline assignment: CDR1 LNHNV and CDR2 YYDKDF (reference sequence). The CDR3 extends over 15 amino acids. V lost 5 bases and J lost 2; bases outside the gene matches: 6. Written as DNA, the CDR3 is TGTGCCACCAGCCTCAACAGGGGGCAGAACTATGGCTACACCTTC. Translation gives CATSLNRGQNYGYTF. Drawing the rest from reference TRBV15 and TRBJ1-2, the complete variable domain is DAMVIQNPRYQVTQFGKPVTLSCSQTLNHNVMYWYQQKSSQAPKLLFHYYDKDFNNEADTPDNFQSRRPNTSFCFLDIRSPGLGDTAMYLCATSLNRGQNYGYTFGSGTRLTVV.

The chain couples TRBV27 to TRBJ1-6; perhaps TRBD1 as D (5 bases). Germline V gives CDR1 MNHEY, CDR2 SMNVEV (reference sequence). The V and J ends lost 5 bases and 7 bases respectively, with 18 bases between them. This CDR3 has 16 amino acids. CDR3 sequence: CASSPTGWGTNSPLHF. The CDR3 DNA is TGTGCCAGCAGTCCCACGGGATGGGGGACGAATTCACCCCTCCACTTT.

V is TRBV9 and J is TRBJ2-6, with D perhaps matching TRBD1 (5 bases). Per germline, CDR1 SGDLS and CDR2 YYNGEE. CDR3 length equals 15 residues. The germline V and J ends were trimmed by 0 bases and 5 bases, with 9 bases remaining between them. CDR3 sequence reads: CASSVEGKRANVLTF. In DNA, the CDR3 is TGTGCCAGCAGCGTAGAGGGGAAGAGGGCCAACGTCCTGACTTTC.

This chain uses TRBV7-8 with TRBJ1-1; 7 positions match TRBD1. CDR1 is SGHVS, CDR2 FQNEAQ, per germline. The V and J ends lost 8 bases and 1 base, in that order; junction bases with no gene match: 4. The CDR3 length is 13 residues. CDR3 in amino acids: CASARDRNTEAFF. CDR3 nucleotides: TGTGCCAGCGCACGGGACAGGAACACTGAAGCTTTCTTT.

This chain joins TRBV2 and TRBJ1-1, with D possibly matching TRBD1 (5 bases). The V end lost 6 bases, the J end lost 6 bases, and 8 bases lay between the germline ends. The CDR3 sequence is 11 residues long. The germline gives CDR1 SNHLY, CDR2 FYNNEI. The CDR3 bases are TGTGCCAGCAGGGGGGTGGCTGAAGCTTTCTTT. The encoded protein is CASRGVAEAFF.

The V gene is TRBV7-9, the J gene TRBJ2-7, with a tentative D call TRBD2 (7 bases). With 4 bases removed from V and 6 bases from J, the gap between germline ends came to 19 bases. Germline loops: CDR1 SEHNR, CDR2 FQNEAQ (reference sequence). This CDR3 has 15 amino acids. CDR3 residues: CASSSKRDISTEQYF. The CDR3 DNA reads TGTGCCAGCAGCTCAAAGCGGGACATATCAACCGAGCAGTACTTC.

This clone was observed a single time. V is TRBV27 and J is TRBJ1-3; 8 nucleotides agree with TRBD1. J gave up 4 bases and V 6 bases, and 5 bases lay outside the gene matches. The germline gives CDR1 MNHEY, CDR2 SMNVEV (reference sequence). The CDR3 totals 14 residues. The chain's CDR3 is CASSRTGSGNTIYF. DNA of the CDR3: TGTGCCAGCAGCCGGACAGGGAGCGGAAACACCATATATTTT.

The chain is built from TRBV5-1 and TRBJ2-3, with 9 positions matching TRBD2. The junction had 4 bases not matched to a gene; V was cut back by 4 bases and J by 1 base. CDR1 is SGHRS and CDR2 is YFSETQ in the germline V gene. This CDR3 is built from 15 residues. The CDR3 here is CASSLTSGGTDTQYF. The CDR3 DNA follows: TGCGCCAGCAGCCTGACTAGCGGAGGCACAGATACGCAGTATTTT. The variable domain in full, completed from reference TRBV5-1 and TRBJ2-3, reads KAGVTQTPRYLIKTRGQQVTLSCSPISGHRSVSWYQQTPGQGLQFLFEYFSETQRNKGNFPGRFSGRQFSNSRSEMNVSTLELGDSALYLCASSLTSGGTDTQYFGPGTRLTVL.

This sequence joins TRBV11-2 and TRBJ2-1; 7 nucleotides align to TRBD2. J was trimmed by 8 bases and V by 4 bases; bases with no gene match: 11. The germline V gene has CDR1 SGHAT and CDR2 FQNNGV. The CDR3 runs 15 residues. The chain's CDR3 is CASSSLPGGYYEQFF. In DNA, the CDR3 is TGTGCCAGCAGCTCCCTCCCCGGGGGGTATTATGAGCAGTTCTTC.

This clone showed up just a few times. The gene calls are TRBV12-3 or TRBV12-4 and TRBJ2-1; 9 positions match TRBD1. Trimming removed 6 bases from V and 12 bases from J; junction bases left unmatched: 6. This CDR3 contains 12 residues. The CDR3 nucleotides read TGTGCCAGCAGCCCCGGGACAGGGCCGCAGTTCTTC. Protein: CASSPGTGPQFF.

CDR3 in amino acids: CASSPGDGGRYEQYF. The DNA for the CDR3 is TGTGCCAGTAGCCCTGGTGATGGGGGTAGATACGAGCAGTACTTC. This sequence joins TRBV19 and TRBJ2-7; tentatively, D is TRBD1 or TRBD2 (5 bases each). This CDR3 comprises 15 residues. V was clipped by 6 bases and J by 4 bases, with 19 bases between them. Germline CDR1 LNHDA, CDR2 SQIVND (reference sequence).

The CDR3 reads CASSVGNQPQHF. CDR3 bases: TGTGCCAGCAGTGTGGGGAATCAGCCCCAGCATTTT. The chain couples TRBV2 to TRBJ1-5; no reliable D call. Germline-derived CDR1 and CDR2 are SNHLY and FYNNEI. The CDR3 runs 12 residues. The germline V and J ends were trimmed by 4 bases and 4 bases, with 5 bases remaining between them.

This chain links TRBV11-2 with TRBJ2-7; D is tentatively TRBD1 or TRBD2 (5 bases each). The CDR3 totals 14 residues. V was trimmed by 1 base and J by 2 bases, leaving 9 bases between them. Germline V CDR1 and CDR2: SGHAT, FQNNGV. CDR3 residues: CASSLGGSPYEQYF. The DNA of the CDR3 is TGTGCCAGCAGCTTAGGGGGGAGTCCCTACGAGCAGTACTTC.

This clone was recorded a few times. The V and J genes are TRBV7-9 and TRBJ1-4; D may be TRBD1 (5 bases). V lost 1 base and J lost 4, with 7 bases in between. Per the germline V gene, CDR1 is SEHNR and CDR2 is FQNEAQ (reference sequence). The CDR3 is 14 residues long. The CDR3 region is CASSLGTLNEKLFF. The CDR3, as DNA: TGTGCCAGCAGCTTAGGGACACTTAATGAAAAACTGTTTTTT.

The V call is TRBV3-1 (or the pseudogene TRBV3-2), the J call TRBJ2-1; 11 nucleotides align to TRBD2. The germline CDR1 and CDR2 sequences are LGHDT and YNNKEL (reference sequence). The V and J ends lost 6 bases and 2 bases, in that order; junction bases with no gene match: 3. This CDR3 is 15 amino acids long. The CDR3, as DNA: TGTGCCAGCAGACTTAGCGGGGGGGCCTACAATGAGCAGTTCTTC. Translating gives CASRLSGGAYNEQFF.

The rearrangement joins TRBV11-2 to TRBJ1-1, with no clear D. Trimming removed 7 bases from V and 1 base from J, with 13 bases in between. The CDR3 consists of 14 residues. Germline CDR1 and CDR2: SGHAT and FQNNGV. This chain's CDR3 is CASILTARNTEAFF. The CDR3 DNA sequence: TGTGCCAGCATCTTGACGGCCCGGAACACTGAAGCTTTCTTT.

The V call is TRBV5-1, the J call TRBJ1-6; no clear D gene. V was cut by 0 bases and J by 7 bases, with 11 bases left in between. Looked up from germline, CDR1 is SGHRS and CDR2 is YFSETQ. This CDR3 comprises 15 residues. CDR3 amino acids: CASSLGGYENSPLHF. Here the CDR3 DNA reads TGCGCCAGCAGCTTGGGAGGGTACGAGAATTCACCCCTCCACTTT.